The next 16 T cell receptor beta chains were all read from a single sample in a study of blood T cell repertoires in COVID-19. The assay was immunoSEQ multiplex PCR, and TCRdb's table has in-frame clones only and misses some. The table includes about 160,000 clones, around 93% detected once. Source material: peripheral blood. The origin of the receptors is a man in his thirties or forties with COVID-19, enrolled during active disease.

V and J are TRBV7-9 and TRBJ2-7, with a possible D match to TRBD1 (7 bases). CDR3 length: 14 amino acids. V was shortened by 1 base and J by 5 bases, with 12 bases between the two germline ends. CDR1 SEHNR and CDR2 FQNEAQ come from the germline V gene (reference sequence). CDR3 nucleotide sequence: TGTGCCAGCAGCTTAGGAGGAGGGGGCAACGAGCAGTACTTC. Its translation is CASSLGGGGNEQYF.

The CDR3 coding sequence is TGTGCCAGTGGGACAGGGATAGACCCGAGGGACACCGGGGAGCTGTTTTTT. Amino acid sequence: CASGTGIDPRDTGELFF. The J gene is TRBJ2-2, the V gene TRBV19, with 9 bases fitting TRBD1. The CDR3 has 17 residues. Germline CDR1 reads LNHDA; CDR2 reads SQIVND (reference sequence). Trimming at V came to 8 bases and at J to 3 bases, leaving 13 bases not matched to a gene.

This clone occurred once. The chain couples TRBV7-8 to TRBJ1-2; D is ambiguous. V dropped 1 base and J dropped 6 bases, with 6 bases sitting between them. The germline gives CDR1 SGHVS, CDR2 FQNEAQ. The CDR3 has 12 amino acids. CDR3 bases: TGTGCCAGCAGCTTAGAAGGAGATGGCTACACCTTC. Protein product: CASSLEGDGYTF.

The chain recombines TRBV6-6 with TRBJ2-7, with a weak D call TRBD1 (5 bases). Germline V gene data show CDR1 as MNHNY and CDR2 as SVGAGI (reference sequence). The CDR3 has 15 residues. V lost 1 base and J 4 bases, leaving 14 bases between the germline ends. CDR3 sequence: CASSYLGHGWYEQYF. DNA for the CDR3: TGTGCCAGCAGTTACTTAGGACACGGGTGGTACGAGCAGTACTTC.

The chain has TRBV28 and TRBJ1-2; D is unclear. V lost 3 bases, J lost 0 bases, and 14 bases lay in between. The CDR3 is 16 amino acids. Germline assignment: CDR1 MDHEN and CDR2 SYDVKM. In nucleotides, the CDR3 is TGTGCCAGCAGTTTCATAAACAGTCTTTCTAACTATGGCTACACCTTC. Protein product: CASSFINSLSNYGYTF.

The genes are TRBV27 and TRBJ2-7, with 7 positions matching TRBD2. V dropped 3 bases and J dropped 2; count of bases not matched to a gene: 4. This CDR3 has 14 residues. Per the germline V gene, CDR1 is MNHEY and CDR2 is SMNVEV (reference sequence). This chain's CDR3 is CASSLSGKTYEQYF. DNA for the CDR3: TGTGCCAGCAGTTTGAGCGGGAAAACCTACGAGCAGTACTTC.

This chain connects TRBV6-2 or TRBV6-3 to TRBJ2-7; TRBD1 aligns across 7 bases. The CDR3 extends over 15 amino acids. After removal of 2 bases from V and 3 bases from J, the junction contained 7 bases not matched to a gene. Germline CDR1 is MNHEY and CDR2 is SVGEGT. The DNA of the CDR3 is TGTGCCAGCAGTTACGAGACAGGGATGTTCTACGAGCAGTACTTC. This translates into CASSYETGMFYEQYF.

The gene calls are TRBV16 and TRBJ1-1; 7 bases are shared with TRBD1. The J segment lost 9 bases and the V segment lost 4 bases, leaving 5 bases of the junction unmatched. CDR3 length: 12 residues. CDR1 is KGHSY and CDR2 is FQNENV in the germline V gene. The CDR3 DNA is TGTGCCAGCAGCCCAGGGGGAGCTCAAGCTTTCTTT. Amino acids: CASSPGGAQAFF.

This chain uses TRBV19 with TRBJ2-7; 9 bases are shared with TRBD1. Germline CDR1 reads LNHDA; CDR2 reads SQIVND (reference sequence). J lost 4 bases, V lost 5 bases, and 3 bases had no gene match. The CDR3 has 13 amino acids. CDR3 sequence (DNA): TGTGCCAGTAGTGACAGGGGGGTTTACGAGCAGTACTTC. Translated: CASSDRGVYEQYF.

The CDR3 protein is CASSYLSGSGEAFF. The CDR3 DNA follows: TGTGCCAGCAGTTACCTTTCGGGGAGTGGTGAAGCTTTCTTT. The rearrangement links TRBV6-2 or TRBV6-3 to TRBJ1-1; no firm D call. This CDR3 has 14 amino acids. Germline-derived CDR1 and CDR2 are MNHEY and SVGEGT. V was pared by 2 bases and J by 7 bases, with 14 bases between.

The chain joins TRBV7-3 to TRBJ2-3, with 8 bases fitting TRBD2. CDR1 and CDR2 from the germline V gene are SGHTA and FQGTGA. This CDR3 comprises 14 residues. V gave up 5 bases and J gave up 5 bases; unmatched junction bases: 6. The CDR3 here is CASSTGGPIDTQYF. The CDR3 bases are TGTGCCAGCAGCACGGGGGGGCCGATAGATACGCAGTATTTT.

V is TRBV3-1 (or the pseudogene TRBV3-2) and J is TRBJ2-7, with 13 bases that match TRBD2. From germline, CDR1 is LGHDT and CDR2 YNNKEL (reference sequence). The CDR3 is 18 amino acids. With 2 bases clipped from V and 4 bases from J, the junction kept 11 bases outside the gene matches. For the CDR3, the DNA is TGTGCCAGCAGCCAACATGGACTAGCGGGAGAAGCGAGTTACGAGCAGTACTTC. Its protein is CASSQHGLAGEASYEQYF.

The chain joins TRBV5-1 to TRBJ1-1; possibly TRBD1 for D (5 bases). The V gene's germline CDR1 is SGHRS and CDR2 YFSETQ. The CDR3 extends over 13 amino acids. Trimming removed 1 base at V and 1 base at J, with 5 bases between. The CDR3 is CASSLRGNTEAFF. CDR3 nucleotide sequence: TGCGCCAGCAGCTTGAGGGGGAACACTGAAGCTTTCTTT.

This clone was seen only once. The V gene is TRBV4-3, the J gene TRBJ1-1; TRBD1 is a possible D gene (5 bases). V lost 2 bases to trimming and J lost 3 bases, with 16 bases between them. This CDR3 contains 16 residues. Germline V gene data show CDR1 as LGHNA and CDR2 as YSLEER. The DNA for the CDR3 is TGCGCCAGCAGCCAACTCCACCGGGCGGGGGACACTGAAGCTTTCTTT. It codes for CASSQLHRAGDTEAFF.

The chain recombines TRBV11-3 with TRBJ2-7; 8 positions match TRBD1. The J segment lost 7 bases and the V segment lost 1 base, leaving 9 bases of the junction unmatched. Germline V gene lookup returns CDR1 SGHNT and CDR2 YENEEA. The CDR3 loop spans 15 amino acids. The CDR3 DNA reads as TGTGCCAGCAGCTTAGGGGAAGGGACAGGTCAGGAGCAGTACTTC. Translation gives CASSLGEGTGQEQYF.

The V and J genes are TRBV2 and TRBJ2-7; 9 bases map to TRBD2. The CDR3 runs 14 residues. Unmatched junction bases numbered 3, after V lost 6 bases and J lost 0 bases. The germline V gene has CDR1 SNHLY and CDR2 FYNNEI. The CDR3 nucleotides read TGTGCCAGCAGCCTTAGCGGGAGCTCCTACGAGCAGTACTTC. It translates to CASSLSGSSYEQYF.